The clone carrying this T cell receptor beta chain occurred a few times. Its antigen is still unknown. TCRB transcripts that were expressed got sequenced, as all of the isolated RNA had been reverse transcribed. Each sample of naive, central memory or regulatory T cells had, on average, roughly 3.4 million reads. The protocol was immunoSEQ multiplex PCR, while the TCRdb copy is restricted to in-frame clones and leaves out a portion. The sample carries around 500,000 clones, about 10% recorded once. Sorting based on CD45RO/CCR7/CD25/CD127/CD95/CD27 separated CD4+ naive, central memory, regulatory and stem cell-like memory cells. Sorting gave populations that all exceeded 95% purity. The CDR3 consists of 11 residues. CDR1 is LGHNA, CDR2 YSLEER, per germline. V gave up 2 bases and J gave up 6 bases, with 3 bases separating them. The data belong to a study of beta chain features in type 1 diabetes. General study points: Moderate yet significant TCRB CDR3 shortening was seen in Type 1 diabetes patients in all four CD4+ subsets.

Sequencing was performed on naive CD4+ T cells from blood. The V call is TRBV4-3, the J call TRBJ2-3; the D is unclear. The receptor was derived from a woman between 18 and 30 years old in good health. CDR3 in amino acids: CASSQRDTQYF. The CDR3 DNA follows: TGCGCCAGCAGCCAAAGGGATACGCAGTATTTT.